The 13 T cell receptor beta chains below come from one sample, sequenced in a study of neoadjuvant anti-PD-1 for oral cavity cancer. Noted time point: after neoadjuvant nivolumab, at surgical resection. Measured with immunoSEQ multiplex PCR; TCRdb has only the in-frame clones, and not every one. This sample has about 72,000 clones, with roughly 84% found just once. The material sequenced was PBMCs, taken after nivolumab (anti-PD-1) treatment. These receptor sequences come from a person aged 35 to 85 with oral cavity squamous cell carcinoma.

This chain connects TRBV15 to TRBJ2-7; 8 bases map to TRBD2. The V gene end was trimmed by 1 base and the J gene end by 6 bases; junction bases not matched to a gene: 2. CDR3 size: 13 residues. Germline V lookup: CDR1 LNHNV, CDR2 YYDKDF (reference sequence). CDR3 DNA sequence: TGTGCCACCAGCAGAGCCCTAGCGGGCGAGCAGTACTTC. It yields the protein CATSRALAGEQYF.

This chain joins TRBV7-2 and TRBJ2-5, with 8 bases that match TRBD1. Germline CDR1 is SGHTA and CDR2 is FQGNSA. Trimming at V came to 5 bases and at J to 3 bases, leaving 14 bases not matched to a gene. The CDR3 contains 17 residues. The CDR3 loop reads CASSQYRTGRGEETQYF. The CDR3, as DNA: TGTGCCAGCAGCCAATATCGGACAGGGAGAGGGGAAGAGACCCAGTACTTC.

This clone has only a few counts. The CDR3 reads CASSYFTLTYSYEQYF. The CDR3 bases are TGTGCCAGCAGTTACTTCACCCTGACGTACTCCTACGAGCAGTACTTC. The chain links TRBV6-6 to TRBJ2-7; D unclear. Trimming took off 1 base at V and 0 bases at J, with 13 bases between the two ends. Germline loops: CDR1 MNHNY, CDR2 SVGAGI (reference sequence). The CDR3 spans 16 residues.

Written as DNA, the CDR3 is TGTGCCATCAAGGGGGCAACTAATGAAAAACTGTTTTTT. It specifies CAIKGATNEKLFF. V is TRBV10-3 and J is TRBJ1-4; weak D call: TRBD1 (6 bases). CDR1 and CDR2 from the germline V gene are ENHRY and SYGVKD. This CDR3 comprises 13 residues. V was pared by 7 bases and J by 0 bases, with 6 bases between.

J is TRBJ2-5 and V is TRBV19; a possible D gene is TRBD1 (6 bases). The V and J ends lost 3 bases and 2 bases respectively, with 13 bases between them. The V gene's germline CDR1 is LNHDA and CDR2 SQIVND (reference sequence). The CDR3 spans 15 residues. The CDR3 coding sequence is TGTGCCAGTAGTATTCAAGGACAGCCTCAAGAGACCCAGTACTTC. This codes for CASSIQGQPQETQYF.

This clone was seen once. The chain is built from TRBV6-5 and TRBJ2-7, with D tentatively TRBD1 (6 bases). CDR1 and CDR2 from the germline V gene are MNHEY and SVGAGI. CDR3 length: 16 residues. V lost 0 bases, J lost 7 bases, and 19 bases lay in between. CDR3 sequence reads: CASSYSTLTTGLEQYF. CDR3 in DNA: TGTGCCAGCAGTTACTCGACATTAACAACAGGGTTGGAGCAGTACTTC.

This chain joins TRBV18 and TRBJ2-1; 10 nucleotides align to TRBD1. The CDR3 sequence is 15 residues long. Germline V gives CDR1 KGHSH, CDR2 LQKENI. J was trimmed by 2 bases and V by 2 bases; bases with no gene match: 0. CDR3 loop: CASSPGTGAYNEQFF. The CDR3 DNA reads as TGTGCCAGCTCACCAGGGACAGGGGCCTACAATGAGCAGTTCTTC.

The rearrangement uses TRBV28 and TRBJ1-5; D is possibly TRBD1 (5 bases). This CDR3 is 15 amino acids long. Germline values: CDR1 MDHEN, CDR2 SYDVKM. V was cut by 4 bases and J by 0 bases, with 10 bases left in between. The CDR3 loop is CASSSPGASNQPQHF. Written as DNA, the CDR3 is TGTGCCAGCAGTTCCCCCGGGGCTAGCAATCAGCCCCAGCATTTT.

The chain couples TRBV6-1 to TRBJ1-5; perhaps TRBD1 as D (5 bases). The germline V gene has CDR1 MNHNS and CDR2 SASEGT. This CDR3 spans 13 amino acids. Trimming took off 6 bases at V and 4 bases at J, with 10 bases between the two ends. CDR3 nucleotide sequence: TGTGCCAGCAGGGTGACAGAGAATCAGCCCCAGCATTTT. It specifies CASRVTENQPQHF.

The chain links TRBV2 to TRBJ2-3; D is uncertain. CDR1 is SNHLY, CDR2 FYNNEI, per germline. V dropped 4 bases and J dropped 0 bases, with 5 bases sitting between them. The length of the CDR3 is 13 residues. The CDR3 region has the DNA TGTGCCAGCAGTGCGCCTAGCACAGATACGCAGTATTTT. Its protein is CASSAPSTDTQYF.

The CDR3 loop is CASSLSPLTGKEQYF. DNA of the CDR3: TGTGCCAGCAGTTTATCACCCCTGACAGGGAAGGAGCAGTACTTC. The chain combines TRBV28 with TRBJ2-7, with 7 bases identical to TRBD1. V lost 1 base, J lost 7 bases, and 10 bases stayed unmatched. Germline V gene lookup returns CDR1 MDHEN and CDR2 SYDVKM. This CDR3 contains 15 residues.

V and J are TRBV5-1 and TRBJ1-3, with 8 bases that match TRBD1. Trimming cost V 4 bases and J 4 bases; bases outside gene matches: 4. Germline values: CDR1 SGHRS, CDR2 YFSETQ. The CDR3 contains 14 residues. The CDR3 loop reads CASSGQGPGNTIYF. The CDR3 nucleotides are TGCGCCAGCAGCGGACAGGGCCCCGGAAACACCATATATTTT.

The rearrangement joins TRBV29-1 to TRBJ1-2; TRBD1 might be the D (6 bases). The CDR3 contains 13 residues. Deletions cut 6 bases from V and 8 bases from J, with 19 bases between. CDR1 SQVTM and CDR2 ANQGSEA come from the germline V gene. The DNA for the CDR3 is TGCAGCGTCCCCCCGTTGGGGGCGGGCGGCTACACCTTC. Translation gives CSVPPLGAGGYTF.